The clone carrying this T cell receptor (beta chain) has only a few counts. As yet, its antigen is unknown. A junction end diverges from the germline sequence, so it may reflect a read error. Germline V gene lookup returns CDR1 SQVTM and CDR2 ANQGSEA. The CDR3 is 14 amino acids. This specimen comes from a study of tumor-infiltrating lymphocytes in glioblastoma multiforme. Multiple V-beta primers and a C-beta primer amplified TCRB from RNA. These TCRB libraries lack any described unique molecular identifiers. TCRdb used MiXCR to reprocess the multiplex PCR reads, holding one entry per CDR3 protein. The sample holds 9,000 to 10,000 distinct CDR3 sequences, around 71% seen once. Points from the study as a whole: Just one glioblastoma patient contributed to the TCR-mutation comparison. No surface-marker sorting into functional T cell subtypes was done.

The chain combines TRBV29-1 with TRBJ2-1, with a weak D call TRBD1 (7 bases). The clonotype originates from a male donor with glioblastoma. Sequenced sample: brain tumor tissue. Here the CDR3 reads CSVGGRQGGNEQLF. The CDR3 DNA follows: TGCAGCGTTGGGGGGCGGCAGGGGGGCAATGAGCAGCTTTTT.